These T cell receptor beta chains were read from a single sample in a study of blood T cell repertoires in COVID-19. Measured with immunoSEQ multiplex PCR; TCRdb has only the in-frame clones, and not every one. This sample yields about 170,000 clones, of which approximately 86% are seen a single time; approximately 1.1% belongs to the top ten. The sample taken for sequencing was peripheral blood. Receptors originate from a man aged 60-69 years who had recovered from COVID-19. The CDR3 runs from the conserved cysteine through the conserved F or W. Each record gives: V gene, CDR3 protein.

v_call: TRBV6-5
cdr3_aa: CASSYSETGQETQYF

v_call: TRBV5-6
cdr3_aa: CASRRKQGARETQYF

v_call: TRBV7-9
cdr3_aa: CASSLAESEAFF

v_call: TRBV12-5
cdr3_aa: CASGLVLGTGMETQYF

v_call: TRBV7-9
cdr3_aa: CASSSVGRGQTYNEQFF

v_call: TRBV7-2
cdr3_aa: CASRSGQGFYGYTF

v_call: TRBV5-1
cdr3_aa: CASSLAGSPGGYTF

v_call: TRBV6-5
cdr3_aa: CASSPTGTAQETQYF

v_call: TRBV19
cdr3_aa: CASSIMGGPNYGYTF

v_call: TRBV19
cdr3_aa: CASSVTGGGEKLFF

v_call: TRBV18
cdr3_aa: CASSPTPRGASLNTEAFF

v_call: TRBV7-6
cdr3_aa: CASSSQDAGGETQYF

v_call: TRBV7-6
cdr3_aa: CASSLGPPTGLEETQYF

v_call: TRBV7-7
cdr3_aa: CASSPGGLEGETQYF

v_call: TRBV7-8
cdr3_aa: CASSLDRPGTGRGTNEKLFF

v_call: TRBV7-2
cdr3_aa: CASSPSPGTDTQYF

v_call: TRBV18
cdr3_aa: CASSTDRERSFYEQYF

v_call: TRBV7-9
cdr3_aa: CASSLVRLGLAGNTDTQYF

v_call: TRBV5-1
cdr3_aa: CASSLNQGNGKQYF

v_call: TRBV4-2
cdr3_aa: CASSQEGRGGVDTDTQYF

v_call: TRBV11-3
cdr3_aa: CASSLRQGATGELFF

v_call: TRBV3-1/TRBV3-2
cdr3_aa: CASSKGQGAASEQYF

v_call: TRBV6-5
cdr3_aa: CASRVTGYNQPQHF

v_call: TRBV18
cdr3_aa: CASSAGGNGYTF

v_call: TRBV3-1/TRBV3-2
cdr3_aa: CASSLLGQEYGYTF

v_call: TRBV2
cdr3_aa: CADRSYNEQFF

v_call: TRBV6-5
cdr3_aa: CASRRPGGGQPQHF

v_call: TRBV18
cdr3_aa: CASSDLRNTEVHGYTF

v_call: TRBV5-1
cdr3_aa: CASSLEGGPAFF

v_call: TRBV21-1
cdr3_aa: CASSKQYEQYF

v_call: TRBV6-2/TRBV6-3
cdr3_aa: CASSYYAGNEKLFF

v_call: TRBV21-1
cdr3_aa: CASSNHRGASDQPQHF

v_call: TRBV5-5
cdr3_aa: CASSPHRGELFF

v_call: TRBV6-5
cdr3_aa: CASVETATYEQYF

v_call: TRBV7-6
cdr3_aa: CASSSRVASTDTQYF

v_call: TRBV19
cdr3_aa: CASRGGEETQYF

v_call: TRBV3-1/TRBV3-2
cdr3_aa: CASSQDLRDGTEAFF

v_call: TRBV5-4
cdr3_aa: CASSLSMNTEAFF

v_call: TRBV4-3
cdr3_aa: CASSQEIGADTGELFF

v_call: TRBV3-1/TRBV3-2
cdr3_aa: CASSQVKKGLAGYYEQYF

v_call: TRBV2
cdr3_aa: CASSREETQYF

v_call: TRBV6-4
cdr3_aa: CASRGANTQYF

v_call: TRBV7-9
cdr3_aa: CASSSAQGATYGYTF

v_call: TRBV6-1
cdr3_aa: CASSEGWARDTQYF

v_call: TRBV7-3
cdr3_aa: CASTIGLAGAQAQYF

v_call: TRBV5-1
cdr3_aa: CASSPGDRFYGYTF

v_call: TRBV4-1
cdr3_aa: CASSQETSGGANETQYF

v_call: TRBV7-2
cdr3_aa: CASTLDRAWVGELFF

v_call: TRBV5-4
cdr3_aa: CASSLQAGRTDTQYF

v_call: TRBV9
cdr3_aa: CASSVDGPASYEQYF

v_call: TRBV6-4
cdr3_aa: CASSLDPANEQFF

v_call: TRBV3-1/TRBV3-2
cdr3_aa: CATRGVLAGGQETQYF

v_call: TRBV2
cdr3_aa: CASSDLTGEWSDTQYF

v_call: TRBV14
cdr3_aa: CASSQQNQPQHF